This T cell receptor beta chain was captured in a study of cytomegalovirus exposure and HLA in healthy donors. Study-level findings and limits: Later analysis found that TCR beta chains associated with HLA were more clonally expanded than other, equally common chains. A missense variant in DCLRE1C was later tied to TCR beta V- and J-gene trimming. The classifier was said to identify cytomegalovirus status with high specificity and sensitivity.

On this clone: Antigen: not known.

It was with 60 Vbeta and 13 Jbeta primers that the PCR ran. TCRdb's copy holds only in-frame clones and misses some; the assay was immunoSEQ multiplex PCR. The top ten hold 2.9% of the sample, which has about 200,000 clones, 65% to 85% seen once. Healthy bone marrow donors made up the donor group. This CDR3 spans 20 amino acids. CDR1 is MRHNA and CDR2 is SNTAGT in the germline V gene. Unmatched junction bases numbered 16, after V lost 4 bases and J lost 4 bases. The material sequenced was PBMCs. This chain connects TRBV6-4 to TRBJ2-6, with TRBD1 identical over 10 bases. The TCR originated in a woman younger than 45 in good health and CMV-seronegative. CDR3 residues: CASSATGTGAPSGGANVLTF. CDR3 DNA: TGTGCCAGCAGTGCTACGGGGACAGGGGCCCCCTCGGGGGGGGCCAACGTCCTGACTTTC.